These 15 T cell receptor beta chains came from one sample sequenced in a study of PD-1 blockade in classical Hodgkin lymphoma. Sample time point: cycle 4 day 1 (C4D1), after about 6 weeks of nivolumab. Every single patient, without exception, relapsed after autologous stem cell transplantation, and brentuximab vedotin exposure varied. Purification of CD4+ T cells from thawed PBMCs was achieved by magnetic negative selection. Generated by immunoSEQ multiplex PCR, the TCRdb table keeps only in-frame clones and is missing some. The table shows just under 6,500 clones, with more than 75% occurring only once. The sequences come from CD4+ T cells from blood, collected before the fourth cycle of nivolumab. The receptors shown here come from a human donor with classical Hodgkin lymphoma.

Concerning this clone: This CDR3 is also generated by other DNA sequences in the sample. This chain uses TRBV4-2 with TRBJ2-6; no clear D gene. The CDR3 runs 16 residues. V lost 0 bases and J 1 base, leaving 7 bases between the germline ends. Germline V gives CDR1 LGHNA, CDR2 YNFKEQ. This CDR3 reads CASSQDTRSGANVLTF. CDR3 DNA sequence: TGTGCCAGCAGCCAAGATACGAGGTCTGGGGCCAACGTCCTGACTTTC.

The rearrangement links TRBV18 to TRBJ2-7, with TRBD2 matching over 10 bases. This CDR3 region has 17 residues. Germline CDR1 reads KGHSH; CDR2 reads LQKENI. V shed 3 bases, J shed 6 bases, and the junction held 14 bases outside the gene matches. The CDR3 region is CASSPRASGRASSEQYF. The CDR3 DNA is TGTGCCAGCTCACCCCGTGCAAGCGGGAGGGCCTCGTCCGAGCAGTACTTC.

The chain links TRBV9 to TRBJ1-6, with D possibly matching TRBD1 (5 bases). The V and J ends lost 4 bases and 5 bases respectively, with 16 bases between them. CDR3 length: 16 amino acids. Looked up from germline, CDR1 is SGDLS and CDR2 is YYNGEE. The CDR3 DNA reads TGTGCCAGCAGCCAAGCTTTAGGGACCCATAATTCACCCCTCCACTTT. Translating gives CASSQALGTHNSPLHF.

J is TRBJ1-2 and V is TRBV5-4; TRBD1 agrees at 10 bases. Per germline, CDR1 SGHNT and CDR2 YYREEE (reference sequence). This CDR3 contains 15 residues. Losses at the gene ends were 4 bases for V and 5 bases for J; bases not matched to a gene: 8. DNA for the CDR3: TGTGCCAGCAGCCCAGGGACAGGGGTAGGATATGGCTACACCTTC. This gives the protein CASSPGTGVGYGYTF.

This sequence joins TRBV5-1 and TRBJ1-6, with TRBD1 matching over 9 bases. V shed 7 bases and J 9 bases; nucleotides not matched to a gene: 17. The CDR3 length is 17 residues. The germline V gene has CDR1 SGHRS and CDR2 YFSETQ. The CDR3 spells CASRTTHLDRGSSPLHF. The CDR3 DNA follows: TGCGCCAGCCGAACAACACATCTGGACAGGGGAAGTTCACCCCTCCACTTT.

V usage is TRBV18 and J usage is TRBJ2-1, with a weak D call TRBD1 (6 bases). V was shortened by 0 bases and J by 3 bases, with 12 bases between the two germline ends. The CDR3 has 16 residues. Looked up from germline, CDR1 is KGHSH and CDR2 is LQKENI. DNA for the CDR3: TGTGCCAGCTCACCACCAATCAGGGGTGACTACAATGAGCAGTTCTTC. This sequence encodes CASSPPIRGDYNEQFF.

The chain recombines TRBV5-6 with TRBJ1-5; tentatively, D is TRBD1 (5 bases). The germline gives CDR1 SGHDT, CDR2 YYEEEE. V was trimmed by 2 bases and J by 10 bases, leaving 22 bases between them. The CDR3 runs 16 residues. The CDR3 region is CASSLRKVGNDSPQHF. The CDR3 DNA is TGTGCCAGCAGCTTACGAAAGGTAGGGAACGACAGCCCCCAGCATTTT.

The chain is built from TRBV6-1 and TRBJ1-5, with D possibly TRBD1 on 5 matching bases. The CDR3 loop spans 13 amino acids. Per germline, CDR1 MNHNS and CDR2 SASEGT. The ends were cut back, 6 bases at V and 3 bases at J, with 9 bases in the middle. CDR3 loop: CASSWGLNQPQHF. The CDR3 DNA follows: TGTGCCAGCAGCTGGGGCCTCAATCAGCCCCAGCATTTT.

This clone was recorded once. The chain combines TRBV10-3 with TRBJ2-3; D gene unclear. CDR1 and CDR2 (germline): ENHRY, SYGVKD. V lost 6 bases to trimming and J lost 6 bases, with 13 bases between them. The CDR3 runs to 13 residues. CDR3 in DNA: TGTGCCATCAGCGGCTCTCCAGGCGATACGCAGTATTTT. Translating it yields CAISGSPGDTQYF.

This clone was observed once. The gene calls are TRBV2 and TRBJ2-5; tentatively, D is TRBD2 (5 bases). This CDR3 is built from 15 residues. The germline V gene encodes CDR1 SNHLY and CDR2 FYNNEI. Trimming took off 7 bases at V and 1 base at J, with 16 bases between the two ends. The CDR3: CASTITRVSQETQYF. CDR3 sequence (DNA): TGTGCCAGCACCATCACGCGGGTATCCCAAGAGACCCAGTACTTC.

This chain uses TRBV6-1 with TRBJ2-1; maybe TRBD1 (5 bases). The CDR3 is 17 amino acids. CDR1 MNHNS and CDR2 SASEGT come from the germline V gene. Trimming took 3 bases from V and 4 from J, leaving 19 bases between them. The CDR3 DNA reads as TGTGCCAGCAGTGAGACCACCTTAATAGACAGTTACAATGAGCAGTTCTTC. Its translation is CASSETTLIDSYNEQFF.

The chain recombines TRBV2 with TRBJ2-1; 9 nucleotides agree with TRBD2. V shed 3 bases and J 8 bases; nucleotides not matched to a gene: 8. Germline V gives CDR1 SNHLY, CDR2 FYNNEI. This CDR3 contains 15 residues. CDR3 amino acids: CASSEIGGGADEQFF. The CDR3 nucleotides read TGTGCCAGCAGTGAGATCGGCGGGGGGGCCGATGAGCAGTTCTTC.

This chain uses TRBV7-7 with TRBJ2-1; TRBD1 agrees at 7 bases. Germline V lookup: CDR1 SSHAT, CDR2 FNYEAQ (reference sequence). J was trimmed by 4 bases and V by 1 base; bases with no gene match: 4. The CDR3 extends over 15 amino acids. The CDR3 spells CASSLGDRDYNEQFF. As DNA, the CDR3 is TGTGCCAGCAGCTTAGGGGACAGAGATTACAATGAGCAGTTCTTC.

The chain has TRBV5-1 and TRBJ1-2, with a tentative D call TRBD1 (5 bases). V gave up 1 base and J gave up 4 bases, with 11 bases separating them. Germline-derived CDR1 and CDR2 are SGHRS and YFSETQ. The CDR3 is made up of 14 amino acids. The CDR3 DNA sequence: TGCGCCAGCAGCTTGATCCAGGGAGGCTATGGCTACACCTTC. Amino acids: CASSLIQGGYGYTF.

This chain links TRBV11-2 with TRBJ2-7, with D maybe TRBD2 (6 bases). The CDR3 is made up of 15 amino acids. The germline V gene has CDR1 SGHAT and CDR2 FQNNGV. The germline V and J ends were trimmed by 1 base and 3 bases, with 13 bases remaining between them. CDR3: CASSLGPAGIYEQYF. The CDR3 coding sequence is TGTGCCAGCAGCTTAGGCCCTGCGGGAATCTACGAGCAGTACTTC.